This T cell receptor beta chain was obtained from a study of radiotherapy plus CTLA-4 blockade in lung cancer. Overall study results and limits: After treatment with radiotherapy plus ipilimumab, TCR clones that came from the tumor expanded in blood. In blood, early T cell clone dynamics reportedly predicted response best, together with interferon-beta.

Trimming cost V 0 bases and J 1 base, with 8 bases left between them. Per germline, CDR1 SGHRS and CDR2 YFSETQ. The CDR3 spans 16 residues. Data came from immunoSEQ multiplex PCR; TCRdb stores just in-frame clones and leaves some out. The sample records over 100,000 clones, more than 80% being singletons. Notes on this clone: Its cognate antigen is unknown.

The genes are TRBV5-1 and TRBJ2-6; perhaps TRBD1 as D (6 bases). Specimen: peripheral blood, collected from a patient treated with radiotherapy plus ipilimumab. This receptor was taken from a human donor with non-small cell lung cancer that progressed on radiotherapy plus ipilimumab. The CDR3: CASSLAGASGANVLTF. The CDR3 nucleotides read TGCGCCAGCAGCTTGGCAGGGGCTTCTGGGGCCAACGTCCTGACTTTC.